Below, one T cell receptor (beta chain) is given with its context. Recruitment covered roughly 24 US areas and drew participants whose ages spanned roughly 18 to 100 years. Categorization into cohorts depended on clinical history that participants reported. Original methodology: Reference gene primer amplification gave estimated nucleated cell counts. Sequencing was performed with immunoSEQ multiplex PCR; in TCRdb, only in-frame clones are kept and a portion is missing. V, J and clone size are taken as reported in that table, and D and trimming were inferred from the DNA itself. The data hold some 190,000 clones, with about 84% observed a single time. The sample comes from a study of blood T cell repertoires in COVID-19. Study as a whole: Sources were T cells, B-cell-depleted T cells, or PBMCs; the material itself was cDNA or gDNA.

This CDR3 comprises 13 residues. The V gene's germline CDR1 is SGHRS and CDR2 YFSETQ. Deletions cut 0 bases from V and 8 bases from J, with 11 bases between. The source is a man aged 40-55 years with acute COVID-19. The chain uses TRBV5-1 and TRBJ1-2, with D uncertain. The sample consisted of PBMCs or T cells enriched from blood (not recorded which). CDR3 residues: CASSLASGNGYTF. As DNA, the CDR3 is TGCGCCAGCAGCTTGGCCTCGGGAAACGGCTACACCTTC.